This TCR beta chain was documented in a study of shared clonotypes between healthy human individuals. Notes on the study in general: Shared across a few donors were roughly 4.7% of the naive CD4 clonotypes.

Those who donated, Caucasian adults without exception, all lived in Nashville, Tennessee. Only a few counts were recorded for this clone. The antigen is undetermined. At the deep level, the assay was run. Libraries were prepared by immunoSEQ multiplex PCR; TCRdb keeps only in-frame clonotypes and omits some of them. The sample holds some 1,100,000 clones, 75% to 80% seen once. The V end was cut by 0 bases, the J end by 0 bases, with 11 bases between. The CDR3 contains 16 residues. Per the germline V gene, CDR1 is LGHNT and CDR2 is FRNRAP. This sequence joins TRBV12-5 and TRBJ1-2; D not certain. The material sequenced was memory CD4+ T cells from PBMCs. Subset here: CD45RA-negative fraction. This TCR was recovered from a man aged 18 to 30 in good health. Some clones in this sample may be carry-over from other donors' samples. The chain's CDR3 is CASGLVPGITNYGYTF. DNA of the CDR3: TGTGCTAGTGGTTTGGTACCCGGAATAACTAACTATGGCTACACCTTC. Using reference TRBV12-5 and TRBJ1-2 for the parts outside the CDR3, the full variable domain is DARVTQTPRHKVTEMGQEVTMRCQPILGHNTVFWYRQTMMQGLELLAYFRNRAPLDDSGMPKDRFSAEMPDATLATLKIQPSEPRDSAVYFCASGLVPGITNYGYTFGSGTRLTVV.